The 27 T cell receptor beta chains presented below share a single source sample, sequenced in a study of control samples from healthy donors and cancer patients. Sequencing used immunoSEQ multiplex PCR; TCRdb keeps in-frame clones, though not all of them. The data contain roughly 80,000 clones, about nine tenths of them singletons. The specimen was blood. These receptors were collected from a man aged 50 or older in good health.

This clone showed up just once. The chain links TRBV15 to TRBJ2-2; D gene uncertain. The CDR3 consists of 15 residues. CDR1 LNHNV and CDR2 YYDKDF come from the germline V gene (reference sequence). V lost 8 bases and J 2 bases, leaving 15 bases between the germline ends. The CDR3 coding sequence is TGTGCCACCCGGGCTGATAGAACAAACACCGGGGAGCTGTTTTTT. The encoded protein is CATRADRTNTGELFF.

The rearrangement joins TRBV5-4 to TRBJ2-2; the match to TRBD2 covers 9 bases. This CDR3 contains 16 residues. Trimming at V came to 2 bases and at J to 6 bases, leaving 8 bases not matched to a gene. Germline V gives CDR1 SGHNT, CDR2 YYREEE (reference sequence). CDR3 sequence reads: CASSLFGRGGAGELFF. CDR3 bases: TGTGCCAGCAGCTTATTCGGGCGGGGGGGCGCCGGGGAGCTGTTTTTT.

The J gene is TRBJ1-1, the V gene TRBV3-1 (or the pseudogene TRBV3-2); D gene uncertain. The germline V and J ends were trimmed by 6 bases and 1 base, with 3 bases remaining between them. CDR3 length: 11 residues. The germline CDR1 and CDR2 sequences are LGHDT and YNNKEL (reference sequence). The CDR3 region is CASRGNTEAFF. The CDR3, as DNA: TGTGCCAGCAGAGGGAACACTGAAGCTTTCTTT.

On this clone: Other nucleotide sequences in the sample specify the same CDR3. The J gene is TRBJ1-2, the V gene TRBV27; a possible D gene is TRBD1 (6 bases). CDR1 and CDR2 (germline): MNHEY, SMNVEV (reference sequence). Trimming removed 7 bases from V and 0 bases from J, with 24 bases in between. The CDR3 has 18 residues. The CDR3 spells CASTYYPYRDTSNYGYTF. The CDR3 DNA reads TGTGCCAGCACTTACTACCCTTACCGGGACACCTCTAACTATGGCTACACCTTC.

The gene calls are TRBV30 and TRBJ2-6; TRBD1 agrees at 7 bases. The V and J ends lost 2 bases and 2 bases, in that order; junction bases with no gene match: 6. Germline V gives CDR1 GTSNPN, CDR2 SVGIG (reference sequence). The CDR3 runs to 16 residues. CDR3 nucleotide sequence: TGTGCCTGGAGTCTACCAACAGGGGCTGGGGCCAACGTCCTGACTTTC. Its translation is CAWSLPTGAGANVLTF.

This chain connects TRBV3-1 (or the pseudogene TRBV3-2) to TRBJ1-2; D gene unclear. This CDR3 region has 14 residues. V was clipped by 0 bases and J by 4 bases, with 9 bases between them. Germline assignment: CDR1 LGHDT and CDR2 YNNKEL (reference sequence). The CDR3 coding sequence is TGTGCCAGCAGCCAAGATTATCGGCCCTATGGCTACACCTTC. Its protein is CASSQDYRPYGYTF.

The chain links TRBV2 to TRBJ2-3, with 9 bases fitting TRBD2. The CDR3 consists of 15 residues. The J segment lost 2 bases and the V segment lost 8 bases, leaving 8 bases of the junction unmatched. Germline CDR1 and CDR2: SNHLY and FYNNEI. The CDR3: CASARASGITDTQYF. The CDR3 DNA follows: TGTGCCAGCGCGAGGGCTAGCGGGATCACAGATACGCAGTATTTT. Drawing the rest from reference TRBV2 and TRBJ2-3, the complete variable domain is EPEVTQTPSHQVTQMGQEVILRCVPISNHLYFYWYRQILGQKVEFLVSFYNNEISEKSEIFDDQFSVERPDGSNFTLKIRSTKLEDSAMYFCASARASGITDTQYFGPGTRLTVL.

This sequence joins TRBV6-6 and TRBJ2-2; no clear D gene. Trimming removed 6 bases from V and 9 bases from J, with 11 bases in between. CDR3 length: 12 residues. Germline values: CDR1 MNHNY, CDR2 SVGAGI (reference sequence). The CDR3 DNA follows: TGTGCCAGCAGGGTAGTGTCCCGGGAGCTGTTTTTT. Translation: CASRVVSRELFF.

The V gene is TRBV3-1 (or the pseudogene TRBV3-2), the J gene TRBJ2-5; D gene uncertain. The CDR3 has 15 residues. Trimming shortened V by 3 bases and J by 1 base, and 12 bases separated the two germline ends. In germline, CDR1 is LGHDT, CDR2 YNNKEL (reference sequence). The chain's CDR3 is CASSQGMQSQETQYF. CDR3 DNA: TGTGCCAGCAGCCAGGGGATGCAATCCCAAGAGACCCAGTACTTC.

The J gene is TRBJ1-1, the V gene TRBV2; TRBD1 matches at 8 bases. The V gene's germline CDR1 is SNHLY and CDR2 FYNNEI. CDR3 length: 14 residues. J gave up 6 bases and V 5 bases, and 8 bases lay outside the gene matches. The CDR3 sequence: CASSLRTGKPEAFF. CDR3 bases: TGTGCCAGCAGTTTAAGGACAGGGAAACCTGAAGCTTTCTTT.

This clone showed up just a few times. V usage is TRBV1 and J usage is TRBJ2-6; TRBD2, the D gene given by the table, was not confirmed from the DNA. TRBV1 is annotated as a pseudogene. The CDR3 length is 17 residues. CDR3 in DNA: TGCACCAGCAGAAGGCTAGGTTTGTGCACTCGGGCCAACGTCCTGACTTTC. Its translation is CTSRRLGLCTRANVLTF.

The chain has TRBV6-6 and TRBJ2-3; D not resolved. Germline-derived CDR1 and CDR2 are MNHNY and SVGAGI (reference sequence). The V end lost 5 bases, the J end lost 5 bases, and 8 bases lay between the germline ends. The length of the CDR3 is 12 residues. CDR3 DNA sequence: TGTGCCAGCAGTATGACCGTAGATACGCAGTATTTT. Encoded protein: CASSMTVDTQYF.

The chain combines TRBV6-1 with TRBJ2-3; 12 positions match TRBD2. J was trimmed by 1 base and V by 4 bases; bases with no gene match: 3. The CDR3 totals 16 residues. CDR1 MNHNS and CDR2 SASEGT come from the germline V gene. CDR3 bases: TGTGCCAGCAGTGTCCGGACTAGCGGGGGCACAGATACGCAGTATTTT. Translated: CASSVRTSGGTDTQYF.

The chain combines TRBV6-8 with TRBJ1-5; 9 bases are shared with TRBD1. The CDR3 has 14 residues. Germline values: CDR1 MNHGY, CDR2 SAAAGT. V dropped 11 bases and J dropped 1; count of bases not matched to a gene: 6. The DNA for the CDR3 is TGTGCCGGGGGGGACAGGGCGAGCAATCAGCCCCAGCATTTT. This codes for CAGGDRASNQPQHF.

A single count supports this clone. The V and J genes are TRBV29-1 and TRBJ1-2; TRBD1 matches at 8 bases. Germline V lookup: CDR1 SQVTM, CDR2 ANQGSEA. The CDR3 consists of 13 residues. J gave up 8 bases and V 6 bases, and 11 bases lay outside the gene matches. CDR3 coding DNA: TGCAGCGTCTTTGGACAGGGTCGAATCGGCTACACCTTC. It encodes CSVFGQGRIGYTF.

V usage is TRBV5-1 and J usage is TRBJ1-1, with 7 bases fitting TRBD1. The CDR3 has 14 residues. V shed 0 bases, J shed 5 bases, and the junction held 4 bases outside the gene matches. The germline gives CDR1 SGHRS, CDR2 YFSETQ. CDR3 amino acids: CASSLGQGRTEAFF. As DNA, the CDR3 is TGCGCCAGCAGCTTGGGACAGGGCAGGACTGAAGCTTTCTTT. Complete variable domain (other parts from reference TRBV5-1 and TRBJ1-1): KAGVTQTPRYLIKTRGQQVTLSCSPISGHRSVSWYQQTPGQGLQFLFEYFSETQRNKGNFPGRFSGRQFSNSRSEMNVSTLELGDSALYLCASSLGQGRTEAFFGQGTRLTVV.

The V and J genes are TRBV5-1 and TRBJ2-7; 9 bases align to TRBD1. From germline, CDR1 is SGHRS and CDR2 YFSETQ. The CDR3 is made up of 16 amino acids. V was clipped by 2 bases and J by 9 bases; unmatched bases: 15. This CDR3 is CASSLNNPGQGALQYF. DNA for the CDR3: TGCGCCAGCAGCTTAAACAATCCGGGACAGGGCGCTCTGCAGTACTTC.

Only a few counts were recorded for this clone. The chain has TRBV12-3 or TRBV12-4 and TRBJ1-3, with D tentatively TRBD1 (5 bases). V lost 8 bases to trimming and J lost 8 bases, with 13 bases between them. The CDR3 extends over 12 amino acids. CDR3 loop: CASAGSGDTIYF. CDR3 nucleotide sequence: TGTGCCAGCGCAGGGTCAGGAGACACCATATATTTT.

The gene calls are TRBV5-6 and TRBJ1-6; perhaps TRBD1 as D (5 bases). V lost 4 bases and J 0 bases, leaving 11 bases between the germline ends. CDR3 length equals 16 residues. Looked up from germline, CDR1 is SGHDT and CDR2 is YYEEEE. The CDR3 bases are TGTGCCAGCAGCGAAGGGGTGGGCTCCTATAATTCACCCCTCCACTTT. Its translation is CASSEGVGSYNSPLHF.

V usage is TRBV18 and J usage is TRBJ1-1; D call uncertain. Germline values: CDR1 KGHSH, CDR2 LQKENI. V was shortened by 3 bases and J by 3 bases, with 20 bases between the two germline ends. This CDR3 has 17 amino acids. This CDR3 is CASSPLNTKPFDTEAFF. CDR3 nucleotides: TGTGCCAGCTCACCTTTGAACACCAAACCCTTCGACACTGAAGCTTTCTTT.

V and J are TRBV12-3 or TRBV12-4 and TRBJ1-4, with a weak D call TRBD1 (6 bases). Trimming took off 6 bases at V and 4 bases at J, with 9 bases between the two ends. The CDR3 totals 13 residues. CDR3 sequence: CASRRTVNEKLFF. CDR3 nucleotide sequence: TGTGCCAGCAGGCGGACAGTTAATGAAAAACTGTTTTTT.

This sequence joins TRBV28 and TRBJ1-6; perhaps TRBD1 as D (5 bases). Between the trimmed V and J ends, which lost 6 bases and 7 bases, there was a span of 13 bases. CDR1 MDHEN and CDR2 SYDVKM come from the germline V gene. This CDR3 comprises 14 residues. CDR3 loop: CASRGTGGNSPLHF. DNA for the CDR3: TGTGCCAGCAGGGGGACCGGGGGAAATTCACCCCTCCACTTT.

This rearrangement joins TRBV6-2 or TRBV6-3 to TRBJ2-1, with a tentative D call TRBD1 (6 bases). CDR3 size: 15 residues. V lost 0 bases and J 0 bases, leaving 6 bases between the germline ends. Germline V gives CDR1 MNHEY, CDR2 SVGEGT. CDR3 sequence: CASSYSGGSYNEQFF. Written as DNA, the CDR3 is TGTGCCAGCAGTTACTCAGGGGGCTCCTACAATGAGCAGTTCTTC.

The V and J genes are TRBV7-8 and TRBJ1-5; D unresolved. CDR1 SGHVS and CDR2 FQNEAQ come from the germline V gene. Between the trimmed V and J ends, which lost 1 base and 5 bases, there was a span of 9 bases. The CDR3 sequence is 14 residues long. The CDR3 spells CASSLGSGYQPQHF. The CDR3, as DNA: TGTGCCAGCAGCTTAGGTTCAGGCTATCAGCCCCAGCATTTT.

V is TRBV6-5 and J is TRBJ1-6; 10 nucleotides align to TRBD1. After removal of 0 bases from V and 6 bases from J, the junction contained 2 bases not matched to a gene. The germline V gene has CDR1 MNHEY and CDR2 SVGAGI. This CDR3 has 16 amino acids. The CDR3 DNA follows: TGTGCCAGCAGTTACTCTTGGGACAGGGGTAATTCACCCCTCCACTTT. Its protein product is CASSYSWDRGNSPLHF.

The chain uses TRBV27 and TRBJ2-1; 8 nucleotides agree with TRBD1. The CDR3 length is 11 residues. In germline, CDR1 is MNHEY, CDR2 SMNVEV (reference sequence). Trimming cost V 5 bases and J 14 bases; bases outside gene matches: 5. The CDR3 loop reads CASSDRGSEFF. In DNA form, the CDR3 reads TGTGCCAGCAGTGACAGGGGATCGGAGTTCTTC.

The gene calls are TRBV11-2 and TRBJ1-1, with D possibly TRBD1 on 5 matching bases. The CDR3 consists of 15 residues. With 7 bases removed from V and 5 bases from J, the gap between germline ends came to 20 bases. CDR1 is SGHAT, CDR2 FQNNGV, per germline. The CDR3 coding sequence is TGTGCCAGCACCTTGGAGTGGTCAGGGAAGACTGAAGCTTTCTTT. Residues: CASTLEWSGKTEAFF.